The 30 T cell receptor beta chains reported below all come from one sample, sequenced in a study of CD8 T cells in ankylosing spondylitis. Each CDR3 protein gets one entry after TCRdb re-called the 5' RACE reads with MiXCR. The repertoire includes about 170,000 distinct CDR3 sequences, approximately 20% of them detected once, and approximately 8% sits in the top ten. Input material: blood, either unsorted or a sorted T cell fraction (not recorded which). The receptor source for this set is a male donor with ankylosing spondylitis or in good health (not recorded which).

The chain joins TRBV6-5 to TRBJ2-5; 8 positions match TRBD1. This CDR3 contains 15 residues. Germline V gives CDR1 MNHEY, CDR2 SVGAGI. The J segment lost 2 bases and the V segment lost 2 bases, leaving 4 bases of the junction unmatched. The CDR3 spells CASSYGQGGQETQYF. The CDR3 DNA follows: TGTGCCAGCAGTTACGGACAGGGTGGTCAAGAGACCCAGTACTTC.

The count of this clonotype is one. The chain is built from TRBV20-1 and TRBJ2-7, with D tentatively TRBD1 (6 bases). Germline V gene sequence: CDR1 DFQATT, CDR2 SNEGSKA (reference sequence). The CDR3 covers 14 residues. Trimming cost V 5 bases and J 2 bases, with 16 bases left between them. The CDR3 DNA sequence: TGCAGTGCTGGATCCGTAGGGACAACCTACGAGCAGTACTTC. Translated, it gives CSAGSVGTTYEQYF.

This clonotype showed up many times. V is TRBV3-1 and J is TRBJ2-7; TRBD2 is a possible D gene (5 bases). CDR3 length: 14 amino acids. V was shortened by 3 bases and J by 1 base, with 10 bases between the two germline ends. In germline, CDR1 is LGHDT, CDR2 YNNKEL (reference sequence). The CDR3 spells CASSHTSSSYEQYF. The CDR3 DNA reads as TGTGCCAGCAGCCATACTAGTTCTTCCTACGAGCAGTACTTC.

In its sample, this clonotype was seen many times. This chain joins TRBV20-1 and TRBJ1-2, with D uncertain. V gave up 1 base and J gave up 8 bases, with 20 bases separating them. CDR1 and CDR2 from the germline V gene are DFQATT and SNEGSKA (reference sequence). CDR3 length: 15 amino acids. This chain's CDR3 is CSARVSQEGSLGYTF. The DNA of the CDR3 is TGCAGTGCTAGAGTCTCGCAGGAAGGAAGTTTGGGCTACACCTTC.

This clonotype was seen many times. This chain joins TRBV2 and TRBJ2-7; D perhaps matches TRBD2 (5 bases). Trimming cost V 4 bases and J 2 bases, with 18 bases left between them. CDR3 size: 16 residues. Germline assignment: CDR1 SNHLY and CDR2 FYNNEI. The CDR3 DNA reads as TGTGCCAGCAGTGGTACTGACTACCGGGCGGCCTACGAGCAGTACTTC. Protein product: CASSGTDYRAAYEQYF.

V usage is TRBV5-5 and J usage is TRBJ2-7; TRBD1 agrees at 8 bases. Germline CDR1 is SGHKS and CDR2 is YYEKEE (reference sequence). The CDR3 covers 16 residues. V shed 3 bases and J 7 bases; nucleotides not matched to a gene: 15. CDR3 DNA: TGTGCCAGCAGCTCTGACTCGGCCGGACAGGGCAAAGAGCAGTACTTC. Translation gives CASSSDSAGQGKEQYF.

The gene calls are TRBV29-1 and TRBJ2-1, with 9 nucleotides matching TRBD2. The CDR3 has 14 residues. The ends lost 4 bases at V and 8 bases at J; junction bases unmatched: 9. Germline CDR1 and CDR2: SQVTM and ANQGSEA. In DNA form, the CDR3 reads TGCAGCGTTGGTGCGGGAGGGGTCGGCTATGAGCAGTTCTTC. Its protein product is CSVGAGGVGYEQFF.

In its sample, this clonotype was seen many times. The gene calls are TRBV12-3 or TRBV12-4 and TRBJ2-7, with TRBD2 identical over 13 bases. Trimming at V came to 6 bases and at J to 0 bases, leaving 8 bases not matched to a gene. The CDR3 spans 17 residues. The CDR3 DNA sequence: TGTGCCAGCAGCGCTGGGACTAGCGGGATGAGCTCCTACGAGCAGTACTTC. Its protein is CASSAGTSGMSSYEQYF.

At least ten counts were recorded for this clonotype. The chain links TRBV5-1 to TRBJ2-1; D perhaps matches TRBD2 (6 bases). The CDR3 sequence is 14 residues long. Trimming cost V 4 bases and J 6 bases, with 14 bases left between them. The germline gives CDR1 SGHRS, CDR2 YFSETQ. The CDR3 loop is CASSGGDSFNEQFF. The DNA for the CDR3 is TGCGCCAGCAGCGGCGGGGACTCTTTCAATGAGCAGTTCTTC.

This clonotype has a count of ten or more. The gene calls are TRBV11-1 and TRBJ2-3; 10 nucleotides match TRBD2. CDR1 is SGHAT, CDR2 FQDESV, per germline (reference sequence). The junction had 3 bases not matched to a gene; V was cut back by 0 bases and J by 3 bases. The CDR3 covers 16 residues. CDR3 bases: TGTGCCAGCAGCTTAGCCCTGACTAGCGGGACAGATACGCAGTATTTT. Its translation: CASSLALTSGTDTQYF.

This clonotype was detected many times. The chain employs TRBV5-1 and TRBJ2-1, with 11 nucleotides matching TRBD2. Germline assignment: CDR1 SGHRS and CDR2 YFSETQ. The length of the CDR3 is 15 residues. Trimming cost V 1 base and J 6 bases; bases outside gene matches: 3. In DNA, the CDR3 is TGCGCCAGCAGCTTGCGCACTAGCGGGAGCAATGAGCAGTTCTTC. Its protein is CASSLRTSGSNEQFF.

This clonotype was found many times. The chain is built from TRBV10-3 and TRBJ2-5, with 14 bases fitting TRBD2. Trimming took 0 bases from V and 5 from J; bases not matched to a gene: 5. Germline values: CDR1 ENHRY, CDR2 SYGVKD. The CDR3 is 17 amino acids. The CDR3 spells CAISESGTSGRTETQYF. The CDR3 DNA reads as TGTGCCATCAGTGAGTCAGGGACTAGCGGGAGAACCGAGACCCAGTACTTC.

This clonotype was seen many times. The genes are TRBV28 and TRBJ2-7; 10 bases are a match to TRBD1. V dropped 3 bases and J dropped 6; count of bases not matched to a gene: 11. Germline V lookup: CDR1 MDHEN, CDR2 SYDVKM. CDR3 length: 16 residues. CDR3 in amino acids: CASSFKRGDRGREQYF. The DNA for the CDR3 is TGTGCCAGCAGTTTTAAAAGGGGCGACAGGGGGCGCGAGCAGTACTTC.

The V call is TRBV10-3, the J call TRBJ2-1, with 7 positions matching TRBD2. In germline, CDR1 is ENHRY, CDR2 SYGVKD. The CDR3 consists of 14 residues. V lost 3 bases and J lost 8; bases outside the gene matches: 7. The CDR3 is CAISEGGSRDEQFF. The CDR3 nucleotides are TGTGCCATCAGTGAAGGCGGGAGTAGGGATGAGCAGTTCTTC.

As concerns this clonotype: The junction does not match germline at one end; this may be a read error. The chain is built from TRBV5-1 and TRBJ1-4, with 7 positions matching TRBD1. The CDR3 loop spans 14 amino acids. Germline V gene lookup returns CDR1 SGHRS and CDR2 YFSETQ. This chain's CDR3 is CVSSLVTGDEKLVF. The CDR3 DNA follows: TGCGTCAGCAGCTTGGTCACAGGGGACGAAAAACTGGTTTTT.

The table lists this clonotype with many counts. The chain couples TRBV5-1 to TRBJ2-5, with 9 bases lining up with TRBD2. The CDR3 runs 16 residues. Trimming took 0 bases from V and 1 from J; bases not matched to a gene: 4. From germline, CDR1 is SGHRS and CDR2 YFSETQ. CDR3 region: CASSLESSGTQETQYF. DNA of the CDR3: TGCGCCAGCAGCTTGGAGTCTAGCGGGACCCAAGAGACCCAGTACTTC.

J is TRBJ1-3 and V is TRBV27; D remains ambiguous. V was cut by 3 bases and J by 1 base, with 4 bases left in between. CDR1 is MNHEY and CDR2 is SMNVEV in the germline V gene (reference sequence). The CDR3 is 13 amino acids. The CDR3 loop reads CASSFASGNTIYF. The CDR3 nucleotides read TGTGCCAGCAGTTTTGCGTCTGGAAACACCATATATTTT.

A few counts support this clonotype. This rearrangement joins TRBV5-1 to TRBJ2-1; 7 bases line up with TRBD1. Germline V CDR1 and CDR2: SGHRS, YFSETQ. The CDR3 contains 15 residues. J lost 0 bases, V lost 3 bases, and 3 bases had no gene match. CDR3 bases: TGCGCCAGCAGCTCAACAGGGGTCTCCTACAATGAGCAGTTCTTC. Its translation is CASSSTGVSYNEQFF.

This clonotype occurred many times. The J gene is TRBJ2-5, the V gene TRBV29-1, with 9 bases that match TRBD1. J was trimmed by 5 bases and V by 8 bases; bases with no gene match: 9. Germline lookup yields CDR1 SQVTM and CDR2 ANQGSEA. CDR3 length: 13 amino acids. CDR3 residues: CSLTGGGKETQYF. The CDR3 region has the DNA TGCAGCCTTACAGGGGGCGGAAAGGAGACCCAGTACTTC.

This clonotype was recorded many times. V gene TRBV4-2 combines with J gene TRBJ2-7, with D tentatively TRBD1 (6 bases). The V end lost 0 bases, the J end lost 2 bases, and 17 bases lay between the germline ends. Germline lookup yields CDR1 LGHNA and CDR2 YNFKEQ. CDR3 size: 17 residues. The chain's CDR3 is CASSQELSGTTTYEQYF. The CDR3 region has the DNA TGTGCCAGCAGCCAAGAACTGTCCGGGACAACAACCTACGAGCAGTACTTC.

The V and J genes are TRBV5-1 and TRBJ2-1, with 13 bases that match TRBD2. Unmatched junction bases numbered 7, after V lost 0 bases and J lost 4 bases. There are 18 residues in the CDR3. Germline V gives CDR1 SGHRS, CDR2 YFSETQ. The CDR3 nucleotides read TGCGCCAGCAGCTTGGTGGGACTAGCGGGATTTGGTTACAATGAGCAGTTCTTC. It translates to CASSLVGLAGFGYNEQFF.

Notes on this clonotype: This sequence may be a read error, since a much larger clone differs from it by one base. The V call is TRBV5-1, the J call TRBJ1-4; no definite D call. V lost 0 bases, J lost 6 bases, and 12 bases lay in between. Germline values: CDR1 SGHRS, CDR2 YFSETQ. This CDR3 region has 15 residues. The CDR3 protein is CASSLGTTTDEKLFF. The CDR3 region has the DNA TGCGCCAGCAGCTTGGGGACGACCACGGATGAAAAACTGTTTTTT.

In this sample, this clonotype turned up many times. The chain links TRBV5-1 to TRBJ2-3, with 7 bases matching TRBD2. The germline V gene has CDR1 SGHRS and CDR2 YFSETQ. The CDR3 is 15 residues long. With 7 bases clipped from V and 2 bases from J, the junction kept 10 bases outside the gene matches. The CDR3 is CASGLLRGDTDTQYF. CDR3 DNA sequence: TGCGCCAGCGGCCTCCTACGGGGGGACACAGATACGCAGTATTTT.

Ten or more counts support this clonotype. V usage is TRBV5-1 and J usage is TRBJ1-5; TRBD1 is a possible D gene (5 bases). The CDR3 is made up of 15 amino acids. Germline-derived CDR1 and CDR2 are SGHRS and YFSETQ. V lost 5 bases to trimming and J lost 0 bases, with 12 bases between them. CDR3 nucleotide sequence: TGCGCCAGCAGTCCACGAGGGGATAGCAATCAGCCCCAGCATTTT. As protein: CASSPRGDSNQPQHF.

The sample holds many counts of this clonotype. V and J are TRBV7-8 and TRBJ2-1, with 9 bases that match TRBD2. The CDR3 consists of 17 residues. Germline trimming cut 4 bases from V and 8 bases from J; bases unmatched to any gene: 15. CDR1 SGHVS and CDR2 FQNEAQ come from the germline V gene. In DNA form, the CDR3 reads TGTGCCAGCAGCTCGCAACCGACTAGCGGAGTCCAACATGAGCAGTTCTTC. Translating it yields CASSSQPTSGVQHEQFF. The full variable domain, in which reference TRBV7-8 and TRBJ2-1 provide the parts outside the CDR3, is GAGVSQSPRYKVAKRGQDVALRCDPISGHVSLFWYQQALGQGPEFLTYFQNEAQLDKSGLPSDRFFAERPEGSVSTLKIQRTQQEDSAVYLCASSSQPTSGVQHEQFFGPGTRLTVL.

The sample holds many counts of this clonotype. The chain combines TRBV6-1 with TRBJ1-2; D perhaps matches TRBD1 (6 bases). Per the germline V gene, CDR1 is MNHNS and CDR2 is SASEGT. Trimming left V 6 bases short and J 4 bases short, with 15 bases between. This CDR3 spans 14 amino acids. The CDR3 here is CASRSQGRGYGYTF. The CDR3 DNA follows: TGTGCCAGCAGGTCGCAGGGGCGAGGCTATGGCTACACCTTC.

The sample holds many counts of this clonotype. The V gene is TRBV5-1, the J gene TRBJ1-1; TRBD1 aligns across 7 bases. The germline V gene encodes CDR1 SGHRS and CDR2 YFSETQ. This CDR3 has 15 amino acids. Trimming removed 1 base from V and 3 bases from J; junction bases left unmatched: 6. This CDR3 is CASSLLGGTDTEAFF. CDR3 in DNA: TGCGCCAGCAGCTTGTTAGGGGGCACGGACACTGAAGCTTTCTTT.

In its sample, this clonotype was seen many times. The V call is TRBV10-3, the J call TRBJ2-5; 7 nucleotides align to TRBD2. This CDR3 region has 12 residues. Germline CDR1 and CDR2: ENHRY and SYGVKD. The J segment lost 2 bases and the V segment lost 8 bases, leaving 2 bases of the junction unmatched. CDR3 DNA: TGTGCCATCGGGGGGGGACAAGAGACCCAGTACTTC. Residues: CAIGGGQETQYF.

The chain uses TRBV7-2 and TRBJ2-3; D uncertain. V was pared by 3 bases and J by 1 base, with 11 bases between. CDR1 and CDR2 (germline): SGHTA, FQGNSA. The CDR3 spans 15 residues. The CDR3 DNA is TGTGCCAGCAGCTTCGGGTCTGGGGGCACAGATACGCAGTATTTT. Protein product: CASSFGSGGTDTQYF.

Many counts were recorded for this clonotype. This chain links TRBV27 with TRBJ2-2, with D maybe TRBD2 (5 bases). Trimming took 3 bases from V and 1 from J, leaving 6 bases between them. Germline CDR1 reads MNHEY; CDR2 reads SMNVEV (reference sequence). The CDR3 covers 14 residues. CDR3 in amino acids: CASSFEGNTGELFF. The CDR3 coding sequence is TGTGCCAGCAGTTTTGAGGGGAACACCGGGGAGCTGTTTTTT.